This T cell receptor (beta chain) emerged from a study of blood T cell repertoires in COVID-19. Study details: Both acute and convalescent COVID-19 samples were obtained from the United States, Italy and Spain. Sample material is recorded as cDNA or gDNA derived from T cells, B-cell-depleted T cells, or PBMCs.

In the source study's methods: Estimation of nucleated cell counts relied on the amplification of reference gene primers. The repertoire was sequenced with immunoSEQ multiplex PCR; TCRdb's copy has only in-frame clones and lacks some. For V, J and clone size, that table is used; D and trimming come from the DNA. The table shows more than 40,000 clones, with over 75% occurring only once. CDR1 and CDR2 from the germline V gene are LNHDA and SQIVND (reference sequence). The CDR3 loop spans 14 amino acids. J was trimmed by 6 bases and V by 10 bases; bases with no gene match: 15. The chain couples TRBV19 to TRBJ2-7; 7 nucleotides align to TRBD1. This receptor was identified in a human donor in a cohort sampled during active COVID-19. The donor label of this sample is uncertain. Sequenced sample: peripheral blood. The DNA for the CDR3 is TGTGCCACCTCCTTACAGGGGCCTCCCGCCGAGCAGTACTTC. This sequence encodes CATSLQGPPAEQYF.